These 7 T cell receptor beta chains originate from one sample sequenced in a study of CD8+ T cells in alopecia areata. It was cDNA, reverse transcribed from extracted RNA, that served as the sequencing template. Data came from immunoSEQ multiplex PCR; TCRdb stores just in-frame clones and leaves some out. The table records hundreds of thousands of clones, around 67% of them present only once. The sequencing used CD4+ T cells sorted from blood, collected at week 0. These receptors all stem from a human donor with alopecia areata.

J is TRBJ2-1 and V is TRBV7-2, with a weak D call TRBD2 (5 bases). This CDR3 comprises 13 residues. Germline CDR1 SGHTA, CDR2 FQGNSA. V was clipped by 2 bases and J by 12 bases, with 14 bases between them. The CDR3 reads CASSLQVKAGQFF. The CDR3 DNA reads as TGTGCCAGCAGCTTACAGGTCAAGGCGGGGCAGTTCTTC.

The genes are TRBV9 and TRBJ2-7; D tentatively fits TRBD1 or TRBD2 (5 bases each). Deletions cut 2 bases from V and 5 bases from J, with 11 bases between. The CDR3 extends over 13 amino acids. Germline V gene lookup returns CDR1 SGDLS and CDR2 YYNGEE. The CDR3 bases are TGTGCCAGCAGCGTGGGACCGAGGGACGAGCAGTACTTC. This codes for CASSVGPRDEQYF.

V gene TRBV30 combines with J gene TRBJ1-1; the D gene is possibly TRBD1 (6 bases). This CDR3 has 14 amino acids. V lost 0 bases, J lost 0 bases, and 8 bases lay in between. Germline V gives CDR1 GTSNPN, CDR2 SVGIG (reference sequence). CDR3 nucleotides: TGTGCCTGGAGTGTATACAGGGTGAACACTGAAGCTTTCTTT. Encoded protein: CAWSVYRVNTEAFF.

This clone was detected a few times. The chain recombines TRBV6-1 with TRBJ1-6; TRBD1 aligns across 8 bases. V lost 8 bases and J lost 6; bases outside the gene matches: 0. Germline values: CDR1 MNHNS, CDR2 SASEGT. The CDR3 runs 12 residues. CDR3 coding DNA: TGTGCCAGCGGACAGGGTAATTCACCCCTCCACTTT. Translated, it gives CASGQGNSPLHF.

This clone appeared a few times. The gene calls are TRBV4-1 and TRBJ1-1, with no clear D. Germline assignment: CDR1 MGHRA and CDR2 YSYEKL. V shed 3 bases and J shed 2 bases, with 10 bases lying between them. The CDR3 covers 14 residues. The CDR3 DNA is TGCGCCAGCAGCCATCCCGCTGAAAACACTGAAGCTTTCTTT. Amino acids: CASSHPAENTEAFF.

The chain has TRBV29-1 and TRBJ1-2; the D gene is possibly TRBD1 (6 bases). V was cut by 6 bases and J by 3 bases, with 8 bases left in between. The CDR3 spans 11 residues. Germline CDR1 SQVTM, CDR2 ANQGSEA. CDR3 in amino acids: CSVEGDYGYTF. CDR3 coding DNA: TGCAGCGTCGAGGGGGACTATGGCTACACCTTC.

V usage is TRBV11-1 and J usage is TRBJ2-7; D may be TRBD1 or TRBD2 (5 bases each). V lost 2 bases and J lost 4, with 12 bases in between. Germline V gives CDR1 SGHAT, CDR2 FQDESV (reference sequence). This CDR3 comprises 14 residues. CDR3 sequence (DNA): TGTGCCAGCAGCTTACGGGGCTTTGGGTACGAGCAGTACTTC. Encoded protein: CASSLRGFGYEQYF. Drawing the rest from reference TRBV11-1 and TRBJ2-7, the complete variable domain is EAEVAQSPRYKITEKSQAVAFWCDPISGHATLYWYRQILGQGPELLVQFQDESVVDDSQLPKDRFSAERLKGVDSTLKIQPAELGDSAMYLCASSLRGFGYEQYFGPGTRLTVT.